These 9 T cell receptor beta chains were all obtained from the same sample, sequenced in a study of T cells after yellow fever vaccination. TCRdb re-analysed the 5' RACE reads in MiXCR, keeping a single row per CDR3 protein. The data show approximately 150,000 distinct CDR3 sequences, 7.7% seen once. Here the sequenced sample was CD4+ T cells sorted from PBMCs, taken 5 days after the yellow fever booster vaccination. The source of these receptors is a man younger than 45 who received the YFV17D yellow fever vaccine.

The chain links TRBV9 to TRBJ2-7; 8 nucleotides agree with TRBD2. Germline V gives CDR1 SGDLS, CDR2 YYNGEE. The CDR3 covers 14 residues. Trimming at V came to 0 bases and at J to 3 bases, leaving 2 bases not matched to a gene. The CDR3 nucleotides are TGTGCCAGCAGCGTAGAGGCGGGAGGCTACGAGCAGTACTTC. Protein: CASSVEAGGYEQYF.

This clonotype came up many times. The V gene is TRBV28, the J gene TRBJ1-6, with 9 bases matching TRBD1. V trimming: 5 bases; J trimming: 9 bases; junction bases outside the gene matches: 11. This CDR3 is 16 amino acids long. Germline CDR1 is MDHEN and CDR2 is SYDVKM. For the CDR3, the DNA is TGTGCCAGCAGTGCGATACAGGGGGCAATCGGTTCACCCCTCCACTTT. Translation: CASSAIQGAIGSPLHF.

This clonotype occurred many times. The V gene is TRBV18, the J gene TRBJ2-5; D gene unclear. Germline V lookup: CDR1 KGHSH, CDR2 LQKENI. V was pared by 4 bases and J by 2 bases, with 20 bases between. The CDR3 contains 17 residues. This chain's CDR3 is CASSHRPTAIKQETQYF. CDR3 nucleotide sequence: TGTGCCAGCTCACATAGACCGACCGCTATAAAACAAGAGACCCAGTACTTC.

This clonotype was observed a handful of times. The chain couples TRBV23-1 to TRBJ2-7; the D gene is possibly TRBD2 (7 bases). TRBV23-1 is sorted into the ORF group, with uncertain function. Trimming took 7 bases from V and 2 from J, leaving 18 bases between them. The CDR3 contains 15 residues. For the CDR3, the DNA is TGCGCCAGCACCGAACCCCCGGGGGGCCCCTACGAGCAGTACTTC. Protein product: CASTEPPGGPYEQYF.

This clonotype was seen many times. This chain joins TRBV20-1 and TRBJ2-1, with D possibly being TRBD1 (6 bases). The CDR3 runs 14 residues. Germline values: CDR1 DFQATT, CDR2 SNEGSKA (reference sequence). V was trimmed by 6 bases and J by 4 bases, leaving 16 bases between them. CDR3 DNA sequence: TGCAGTGCCCAAGGGGGAAATGGGTACAATGAGCAGTTCTTC. It is translated as CSAQGGNGYNEQFF.

This clonotype was seen at least ten times. V gene TRBV19 combines with J gene TRBJ2-7, with D uncertain. The germline V gene has CDR1 LNHDA and CDR2 SQIVND (reference sequence). The CDR3 has 11 amino acids. V shed 5 bases and J shed 7 bases, with 9 bases lying between them. The CDR3 here is CASSSAGEQYF. The CDR3 DNA reads TGTGCCAGTAGTTCCGCCGGGGAGCAGTACTTC.

The V call is TRBV7-2, the J call TRBJ2-7; 10 nucleotides agree with TRBD2. V was clipped by 5 bases and J by 2 bases; unmatched bases: 9. The germline V gene encodes CDR1 SGHTA and CDR2 FQGNSA. This CDR3 has 16 amino acids. This CDR3 reads CASSITSGISAYEQYF. CDR3 bases: TGTGCCAGCAGCATCACTAGCGGGATAAGCGCCTACGAGCAGTACTTC.

Written as DNA, the CDR3 is TGTGCCAGTAGTAAACAACTAGTGCCCCAAGAGACCCAGTACTTC. Encoded protein: CASSKQLVPQETQYF. The V gene is TRBV19, the J gene TRBJ2-5, with a possible D match to TRBD2 (5 bases). V shed 4 bases and J shed 1 base, with 13 bases lying between them. This CDR3 spans 15 amino acids. CDR1 LNHDA and CDR2 SQIVND come from the germline V gene (reference sequence). The variable domain in full, with the rest retrieved from reference TRBV19 and TRBJ2-5, is DGGITQSPKYLFRKEGQNVTLSCEQNLNHDAMYWYRQDPGQGLRLIYYSQIVNDFQKGDIAEGYSVSREKKESFPLTVTSAQKNPTAFYLCASSKQLVPQETQYFGPGTRLLVL.

J is TRBJ2-1 and V is TRBV6-5; possibly TRBD1 or TRBD2 for D (5 bases each). The CDR3 spans 16 residues. V was trimmed by 0 bases and J by 6 bases, leaving 15 bases between them. Looked up from germline, CDR1 is MNHEY and CDR2 is SVGAGI. CDR3 residues: CASSYSTGRGFNEQFF. The CDR3, as DNA: TGTGCCAGCAGTTACTCGACGGGACGGGGATTCAATGAGCAGTTCTTC.